The rows below give T cell receptor beta chains drawn from one sample of a study of cytomegalovirus exposure and HLA in healthy donors. The protocol was immunoSEQ multiplex PCR, while the TCRdb copy is restricted to in-frame clones and leaves out a portion. Seen here are fewer than 250,000 clones, 87% observed once, and the top ten hold less than 3%. Sequenced input: PBMCs. The source of these receptors is a man aged 18 to 35 in good health and CMV-seronegative. Each CDR3 is given with its conserved first and last residue. Each record gives: D gene, clone size, V gene, J gene, CDR3 DNA, CDR3 protein. D genes are given only for firm matches. Some rows mark clone size as missing; the rest say once, few, many or name a class of expanded clone.

d_gene: .
abundance: .
v_gene: TRBV6-5
j_gene: TRBJ1-5
CDR3nt: TGTGCCAGCGGCCCGAGGGTTGAGCAGCCCCAGCATTTT
CDR3aa: CASGPRVEQPQHF

d_gene: .
abundance: .
v_gene: TRBV28
j_gene: TRBJ2-3
CDR3nt: TGTGCCAGCATCACATGGGGGGAACGCACAGATACGCAGTATTTT
CDR3aa: CASITWGERTDTQYF

d_gene: TRBD1
abundance: .
v_gene: TRBV7-9
j_gene: TRBJ1-5
CDR3nt: TGTGCCAGCAGCTTTACCCAAACAGGGGATCAGCCCCAGCATTTT
CDR3aa: CASSFTQTGDQPQHF

d_gene: .
abundance: .
v_gene: TRBV4-3
j_gene: TRBJ1-1
CDR3nt: TGCGCCAGCAGCCAAGCGTTCCAGGGGAACACTGAAGCTTTCTTT
CDR3aa: CASSQAFQGNTEAFF

d_gene: .
abundance: .
v_gene: TRBV20-1
j_gene: TRBJ2-7
CDR3nt: TGCAGTGCTAGAGATGACTCGAAGCAGTACTTC
CDR3aa: CSARDDSKQYF

d_gene: TRBD1
abundance: .
v_gene: TRBV5-5
j_gene: TRBJ1-3
CDR3nt: TGTGCCAGCAGCTGGGGGACAGGCGGTTCTGGAAACACCATATATTTT
CDR3aa: CASSWGTGGSGNTIYF

d_gene: .
abundance: .
v_gene: TRBV14
j_gene: TRBJ2-7
CDR3nt: TGTGCCAGCAGCCAAGTTTGGGGCTCTGATGAGCAGTACTTC
CDR3aa: CASSQVWGSDEQYF

d_gene: TRBD1
abundance: .
v_gene: TRBV25-1
j_gene: TRBJ1-5
CDR3nt: TGTGCCAGCAGACAAGCAGGGGGGAATCAGCCCCAGCATTTT
CDR3aa: CASRQAGGNQPQHF

d_gene: .
abundance: .
v_gene: TRBV30
j_gene: TRBJ2-7
CDR3nt: TGTGCCTGGAGTGTAGGGGCTAGAAGAATAGACGAGCAGTACTTC
CDR3aa: CAWSVGARRIDEQYF

d_gene: TRBD1
abundance: .
v_gene: TRBV19
j_gene: TRBJ1-2
CDR3nt: TGTGCCAGTAGTGAAGACAGGGATAACTATGGCTACACCTTC
CDR3aa: CASSEDRDNYGYTF

d_gene: .
abundance: .
v_gene: TRBV27
j_gene: TRBJ2-2
CDR3nt: TGTGCCAGCACGTCCGGGGGCGGGGAGCTGTTTTTT
CDR3aa: CASTSGGGELFF

d_gene: TRBD1
abundance: .
v_gene: TRBV19
j_gene: TRBJ2-7
CDR3nt: TGTGCCAGTAGCGGGCCGGGACAGGGCTACGAGCAGTACTTC
CDR3aa: CASSGPGQGYEQYF

d_gene: TRBD2
abundance: .
v_gene: TRBV27
j_gene: TRBJ2-3
CDR3nt: TGTGCCAGCAGTTTCTCTAGCGGGGGGCGTACAGATACGCAGTATTTT
CDR3aa: CASSFSSGGRTDTQYF

d_gene: TRBD2
abundance: .
v_gene: TRBV19
j_gene: TRBJ2-7
CDR3nt: TGTGCCAGTAGTATAGGCCGTCTAGCGGGGAGCTCCTACGAGCAGTACTTC
CDR3aa: CASSIGRLAGSSYEQYF

d_gene: TRBD2
abundance: .
v_gene: TRBV19
j_gene: TRBJ2-5
CDR3nt: TGTGCCAGTAGTAGGGGACTAGCGGGGGATGAGACCCAGTACTTC
CDR3aa: CASSRGLAGDETQYF

d_gene: TRBD1
abundance: .
v_gene: TRBV4-3
j_gene: TRBJ2-2
CDR3nt: TGCGCCAGCAGACCCACCTACAGGGGTAGCGGGGAGCTGTTTTTT
CDR3aa: CASRPTYRGSGELFF

d_gene: TRBD1
abundance: .
v_gene: TRBV7-9
j_gene: TRBJ1-6
CDR3nt: TGTGCCAGCAGCTTCGAGGGGGCTTCTTCACCCCTCCACTTT
CDR3aa: CASSFEGASSPLHF

d_gene: TRBD1
abundance: .
v_gene: TRBV27
j_gene: TRBJ1-1
CDR3nt: TGTGCCAGCAGAAGGGACAGGGGGTATAGGGGCGGCACTGAAGCTTTCTTT
CDR3aa: CASRRDRGYRGGTEAFF

d_gene: .
abundance: once
v_gene: TRBV28
j_gene: TRBJ2-7
CDR3nt: TGTGCCAGCAGTTCCGGGGGACAGCGCTCCTACGAGCAGTACTTC
CDR3aa: CASSSGGQRSYEQYF

d_gene: TRBD1
abundance: .
v_gene: TRBV5-5
j_gene: TRBJ2-7
CDR3nt: TGTGCCAGCAGCTTGTGGGACAGGGCCTACGAGCAGTACTTC
CDR3aa: CASSLWDRAYEQYF

d_gene: TRBD1
abundance: few
v_gene: TRBV29-1
j_gene: TRBJ1-2
CDR3nt: TGCAGCGTTGGACGACAGGGGTCTGGCTACACCTTC
CDR3aa: CSVGRQGSGYTF

d_gene: TRBD2
abundance: .
v_gene: TRBV4-2
j_gene: TRBJ2-7
CDR3nt: TGTGCCAGCAGCATGGGACTAGCGGGAGCGGGCGAGCAGTACTTC
CDR3aa: CASSMGLAGAGEQYF

d_gene: .
abundance: .
v_gene: TRBV25-1
j_gene: TRBJ2-1
CDR3nt: TGTGCCAGCAGTGAATTTGGGACAATGGGTGAGCAGTTCTTC
CDR3aa: CASSEFGTMGEQFF

d_gene: .
abundance: .
v_gene: TRBV10-2
j_gene: TRBJ1-4
CDR3nt: TGCGCCAGCAGTGAGTCTGGGGCAGCAACTAATGAAAAACTGTTTTTT
CDR3aa: CASSESGAATNEKLFF

d_gene: .
abundance: .
v_gene: TRBV10-3
j_gene: TRBJ2-7
CDR3nt: TGTGCCATCAGTGATGGGAGGAACGTTTGGGAGCAGTACTTC
CDR3aa: CAISDGRNVWEQYF

d_gene: .
abundance: .
v_gene: TRBV6-1
j_gene: TRBJ2-3
CDR3nt: TGTGCCAGCAGTGAAAGAGGGGGGGCCGGGAGAGCTACGCAGTATTTT
CDR3aa: CASSERGGAGRATQYF

d_gene: .
abundance: .
v_gene: TRBV6-5
j_gene: TRBJ2-7
CDR3nt: TGTGCCAGCAACAACATCAGCGAGCAGTACTTC
CDR3aa: CASNNISEQYF

d_gene: TRBD1
abundance: .
v_gene: TRBV11-2
j_gene: TRBJ1-1
CDR3nt: TGTGCCAGCAGCGGGGGCGGGACAGCTAACACTGAAGCTTTCTTT
CDR3aa: CASSGGGTANTEAFF

d_gene: TRBD1
abundance: .
v_gene: TRBV6-1
j_gene: TRBJ2-1
CDR3nt: TGTGCCAGCAGACCGGGACAGTCCTACAATGAGCAGTTCTTC
CDR3aa: CASRPGQSYNEQFF

d_gene: .
abundance: .
v_gene: TRBV7-8
j_gene: TRBJ1-6
CDR3nt: TGTGCCAGCAGCTTATTCCCCGTCCCCAGCTCCTATAATTCACCCCTCCACTTT
CDR3aa: CASSLFPVPSSYNSPLHF

d_gene: .
abundance: .
v_gene: TRBV2
j_gene: TRBJ1-2
CDR3nt: TGTGCCAGCAGTGAAACCCGACAAACCGCCTATGGCTACACCTTC
CDR3aa: CASSETRQTAYGYTF

d_gene: .
abundance: .
v_gene: TRBV29-1
j_gene: TRBJ1-2
CDR3nt: TGCAGCGTTGAGAACAGGGACAACTATGGCTACACCTTC
CDR3aa: CSVENRDNYGYTF

d_gene: .
abundance: .
v_gene: TRBV19
j_gene: TRBJ2-7
CDR3nt: TGTGCCAGTAGTTCGTCGGTATCGGGCGAGCAGTACTTC
CDR3aa: CASSSSVSGEQYF

d_gene: .
abundance: .
v_gene: TRBV18
j_gene: TRBJ2-7
CDR3nt: TGTGCCAGCTCACCCACAGGTTCTAGCTCCTACGAGCAGTACTTC
CDR3aa: CASSPTGSSSYEQYF

d_gene: .
abundance: .
v_gene: TRBV9
j_gene: TRBJ2-1
CDR3nt: TGTGCCAGCAGCGTAGCTGTAAATGAGCAGTTCTTC
CDR3aa: CASSVAVNEQFF

d_gene: .
abundance: .
v_gene: TRBV20-1
j_gene: TRBJ1-2
CDR3nt: TGCAGTGCGAGAGACTCCTATGGCTACACCTTC
CDR3aa: CSARDSYGYTF

d_gene: .
abundance: .
v_gene: TRBV30
j_gene: TRBJ2-3
CDR3nt: TGTGCCTGGAACCCCTCAGGCACAGATACGCAGTATTTT
CDR3aa: CAWNPSGTDTQYF

d_gene: TRBD1
abundance: .
v_gene: TRBV9
j_gene: TRBJ1-1
CDR3nt: TGTGCCAGCAGCCCCCAGGGGGCTGTCACTGAAGCTTTCTTT
CDR3aa: CASSPQGAVTEAFF

d_gene: .
abundance: few
v_gene: TRBV6-6
j_gene: TRBJ2-3
CDR3nt: TGTGCCAGCAGGATCGGGTCTGATACGCAGTATTTT
CDR3aa: CASRIGSDTQYF

d_gene: TRBD1
abundance: .
v_gene: TRBV29-1
j_gene: TRBJ1-1
CDR3nt: TGCAGCGTTCGACAGGGGGTCACTGAAGCTTTCTTT
CDR3aa: CSVRQGVTEAFF

d_gene: .
abundance: .
v_gene: TRBV7-2
j_gene: TRBJ2-5
CDR3nt: TGTGCCAGCAGCCCGAGACAGATGGAGACCCAGTACTTC
CDR3aa: CASSPRQMETQYF

d_gene: TRBD1
abundance: many
v_gene: TRBV10-1
j_gene: TRBJ2-5
CDR3nt: TGCGCCAGCAGCCGGGACAGGGTGGGCCAAGAGACCCAGTACTTC
CDR3aa: CASSRDRVGQETQYF

d_gene: TRBD1
abundance: once
v_gene: TRBV19
j_gene: TRBJ1-2
CDR3nt: TGTGCCAGTAGTATCCCGGGACAGGGAGCGGGGGGCTACACCTTC
CDR3aa: CASSIPGQGAGGYTF

d_gene: .
abundance: .
v_gene: TRBV4-1
j_gene: TRBJ2-2
CDR3nt: TGCGCCAGCAGCCTCTACACCGGGGAGCTGTTTTTT
CDR3aa: CASSLYTGELFF

d_gene: TRBD1
abundance: .
v_gene: TRBV11-2
j_gene: TRBJ1-2
CDR3nt: TGTGCCAGCAGCTCTGACAGGGCCACCTATGGCTACACCTTC
CDR3aa: CASSSDRATYGYTF